This T cell receptor beta chain was captured in a study of blood T cells in healthy people across ages. Across the whole study: Template switching retrieved approximately one barcoded beta molecule for each two T cells.

Trimming removed 4 bases at V and 2 bases at J, with 16 bases between. The CDR3 length is 15 residues. Germline values: CDR1 DFQATT, CDR2 SNEGSKA (reference sequence). With a J-beta primer mix and a sample-barcoded 5' primer, a second PCR ran about 7 to 12 cycles. Each cDNA molecule was tagged by a template-switch adaptor that had 12 random nucleotides. TCRdb reprocessed the 5' RACE reads via MiXCR and lists one record per CDR3 protein. This sample has around 990,000 distinct CDR3 sequences, with 35% to 40% found just once. The chain employs TRBV20-1 and TRBJ2-3; D is perhaps TRBD1 (6 bases). The source of this sequence is a man between 18 and 35 years old in good health. The source material was blood. The CDR3 protein is CSATFRGSSTDTQYF. Written as DNA, the CDR3 is TGCAGTGCTACCTTCAGGGGATCTTCCACAGATACGCAGTATTTT.